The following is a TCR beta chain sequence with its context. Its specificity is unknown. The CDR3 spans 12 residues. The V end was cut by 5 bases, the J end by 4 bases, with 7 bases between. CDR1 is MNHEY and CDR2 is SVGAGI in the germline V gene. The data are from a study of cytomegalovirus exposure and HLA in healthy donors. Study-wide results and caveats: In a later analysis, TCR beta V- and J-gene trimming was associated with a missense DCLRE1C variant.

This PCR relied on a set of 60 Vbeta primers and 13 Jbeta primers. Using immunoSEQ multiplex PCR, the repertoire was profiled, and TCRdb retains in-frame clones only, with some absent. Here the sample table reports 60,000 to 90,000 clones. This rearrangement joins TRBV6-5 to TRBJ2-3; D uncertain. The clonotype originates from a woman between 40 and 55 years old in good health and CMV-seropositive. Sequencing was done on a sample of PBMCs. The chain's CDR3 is CASSRSADTQYF. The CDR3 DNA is TGTGCCAGCAGTCGCTCGGCAGATACGCAGTATTTT.